Described below is a single T cell receptor beta chain sequence and its context. The data were obtained in a study of blood T cell repertoires in COVID-19. Libraries were prepared by immunoSEQ multiplex PCR; TCRdb keeps only in-frame clonotypes and omits some of them. Of 50,000 or so clones detected, about 90% appear once; the ten largest clones hold roughly 13%. The CDR3 sequence is 14 residues long. The J segment lost 4 bases and the V segment lost 6 bases, leaving 8 bases of the junction unmatched. The germline CDR1 and CDR2 sequences are KGHSH and LQKENI. The V and J genes are TRBV18 and TRBJ1-2, with TRBD1 matching over 7 bases. The TCR was taken from an elderly man with acute or convalescent COVID-19. The sequencing input was peripheral blood. CDR3 DNA sequence: TGTGCCAGCTCCCGCGGACAGGACACCTATGGCTACACCTTC. Residues: CASSRGQDTYGYTF.